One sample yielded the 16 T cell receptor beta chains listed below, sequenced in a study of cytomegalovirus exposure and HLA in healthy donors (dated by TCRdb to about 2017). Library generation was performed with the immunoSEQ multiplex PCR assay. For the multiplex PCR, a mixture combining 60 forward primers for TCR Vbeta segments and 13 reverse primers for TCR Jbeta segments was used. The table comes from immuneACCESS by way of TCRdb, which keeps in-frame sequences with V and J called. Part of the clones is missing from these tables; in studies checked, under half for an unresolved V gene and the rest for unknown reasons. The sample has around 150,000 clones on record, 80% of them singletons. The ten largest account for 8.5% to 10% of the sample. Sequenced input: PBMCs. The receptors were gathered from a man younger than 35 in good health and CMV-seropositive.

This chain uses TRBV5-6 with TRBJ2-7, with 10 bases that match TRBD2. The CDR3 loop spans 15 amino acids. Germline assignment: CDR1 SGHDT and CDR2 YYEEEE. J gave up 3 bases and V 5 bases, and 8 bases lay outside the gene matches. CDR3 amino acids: CASRALSGRVYEQYF. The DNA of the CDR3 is TGTGCCAGCAGGGCACTAAGCGGGAGGGTCTACGAGCAGTACTTC.

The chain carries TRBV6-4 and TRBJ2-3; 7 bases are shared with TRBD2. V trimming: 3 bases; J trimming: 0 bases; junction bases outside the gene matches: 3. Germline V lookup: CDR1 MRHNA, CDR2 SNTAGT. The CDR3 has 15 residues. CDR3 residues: CASSEGTTSTDTQYF. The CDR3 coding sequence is TGTGCCAGCAGTGAGGGGACTACTAGCACAGATACGCAGTATTTT.

The CDR3 reads CASSAGGLNYGYTF. In DNA form, the CDR3 reads TGTGCCAGCAGCGCCGGGGGGCTCAACTATGGCTACACCTTC. The rearrangement links TRBV6-1 to TRBJ1-2, with D maybe TRBD1 (6 bases). The CDR3 contains 14 residues. V dropped 6 bases and J dropped 2 bases, with 13 bases sitting between them. Germline CDR1 reads MNHNS; CDR2 reads SASEGT.

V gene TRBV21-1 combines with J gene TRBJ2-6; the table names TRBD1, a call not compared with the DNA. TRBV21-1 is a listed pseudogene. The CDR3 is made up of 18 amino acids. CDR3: CASSNRQGVNSGANVLTF. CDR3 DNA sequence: TGTGCCAGCAGCAATCGACAGGGGGTGAACTCTGGGGCCAACGTCCTGACTTTC.

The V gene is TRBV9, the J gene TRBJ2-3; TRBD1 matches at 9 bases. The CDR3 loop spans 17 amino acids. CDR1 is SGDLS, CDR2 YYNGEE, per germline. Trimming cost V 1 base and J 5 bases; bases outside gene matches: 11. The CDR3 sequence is CASSVRGQGFFQDTQYF. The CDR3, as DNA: TGTGCCAGCAGCGTAAGGGGACAGGGTTTCTTCCAAGATACGCAGTATTTT.

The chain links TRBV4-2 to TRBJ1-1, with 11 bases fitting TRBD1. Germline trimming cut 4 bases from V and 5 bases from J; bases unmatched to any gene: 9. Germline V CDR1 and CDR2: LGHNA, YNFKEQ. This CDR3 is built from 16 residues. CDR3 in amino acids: CASSRTGGTGGTEAFF. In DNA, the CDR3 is TGTGCCAGCAGCCGAACAGGGGGGACAGGGGGGACTGAAGCTTTCTTT.

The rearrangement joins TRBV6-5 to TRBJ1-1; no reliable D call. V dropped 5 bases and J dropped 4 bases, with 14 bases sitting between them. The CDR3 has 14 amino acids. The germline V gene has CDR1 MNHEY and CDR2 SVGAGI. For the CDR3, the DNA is TGTGCCAGCAGTGATAACAGTCGCCGCACTGAAGCTTTCTTT. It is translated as CASSDNSRRTEAFF.

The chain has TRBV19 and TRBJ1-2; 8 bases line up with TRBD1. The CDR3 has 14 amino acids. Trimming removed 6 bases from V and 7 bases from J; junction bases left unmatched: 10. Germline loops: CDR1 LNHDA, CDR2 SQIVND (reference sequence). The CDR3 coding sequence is TGTGCCAGTAGCCAGGGACAGGAGATTAGTGGCTACACCTTC. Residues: CASSQGQEISGYTF.

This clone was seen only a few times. CDR3 amino acids: CASSSQGTDGETQYF. The CDR3 DNA reads as TGTGCCAGCAGCTCGCAGGGGACAGACGGGGAGACCCAGTACTTC. The V and J genes are TRBV11-2 and TRBJ2-5; 7 bases are a match to TRBD1. V was clipped by 4 bases and J by 5 bases; unmatched bases: 10. This CDR3 region has 15 residues. Germline values: CDR1 SGHAT, CDR2 FQNNGV.

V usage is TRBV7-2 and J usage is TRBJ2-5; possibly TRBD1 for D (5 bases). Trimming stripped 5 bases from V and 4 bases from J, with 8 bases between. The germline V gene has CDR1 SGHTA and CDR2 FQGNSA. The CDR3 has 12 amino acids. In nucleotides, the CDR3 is TGTGCCAGCAGCGAAACAGGAGAGACCCAGTACTTC. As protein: CASSETGETQYF.

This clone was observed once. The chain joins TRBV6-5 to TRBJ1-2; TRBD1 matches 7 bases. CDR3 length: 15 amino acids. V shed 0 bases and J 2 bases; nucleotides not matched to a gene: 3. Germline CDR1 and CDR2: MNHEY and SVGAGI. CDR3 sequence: CASSYSGQLNYGYTF. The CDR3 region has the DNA TGTGCCAGCAGTTACTCGGGACAGCTCAACTATGGCTACACCTTC.

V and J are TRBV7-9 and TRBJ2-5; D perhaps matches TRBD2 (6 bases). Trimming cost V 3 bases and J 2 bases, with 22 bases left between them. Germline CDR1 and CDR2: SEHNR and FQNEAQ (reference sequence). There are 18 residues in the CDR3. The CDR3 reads CASSFVGESGDSQETQYF. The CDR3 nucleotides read TGTGCCAGCAGCTTCGTGGGGGAGTCCGGGGACTCACAAGAGACCCAGTACTTC.

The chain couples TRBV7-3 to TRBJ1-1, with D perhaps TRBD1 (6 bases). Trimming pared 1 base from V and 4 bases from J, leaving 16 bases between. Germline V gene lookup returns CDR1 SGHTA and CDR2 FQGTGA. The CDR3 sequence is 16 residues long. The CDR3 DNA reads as TGTGCCAGCAGCTTAAACCCACAGGGAGGGAGCACTGAAGCTTTCTTT. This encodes CASSLNPQGGSTEAFF.

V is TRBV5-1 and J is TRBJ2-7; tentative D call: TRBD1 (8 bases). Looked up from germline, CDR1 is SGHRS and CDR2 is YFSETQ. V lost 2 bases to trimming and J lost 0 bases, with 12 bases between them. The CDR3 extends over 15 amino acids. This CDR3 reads CASSLTGGVSYEQYF. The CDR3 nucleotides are TGCGCCAGCAGCTTAACAGGGGGGGTCTCCTACGAGCAGTACTTC.

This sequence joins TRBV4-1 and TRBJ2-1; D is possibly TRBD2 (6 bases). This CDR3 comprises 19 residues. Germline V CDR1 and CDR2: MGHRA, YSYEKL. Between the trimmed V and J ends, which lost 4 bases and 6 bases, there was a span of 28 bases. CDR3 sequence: CASSPNGRLRDSRANEQFF. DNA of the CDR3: TGCGCCAGCAGCCCCAATGGGCGTCTCCGGGACTCCCGAGCCAATGAGCAGTTCTTC.

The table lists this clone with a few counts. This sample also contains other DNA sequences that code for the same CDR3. The CDR3 loop is CAWGRLANNEQFF. In DNA, the CDR3 is TGTGCCTGGGGCAGACTAGCTAACAATGAGCAGTTCTTC. V gene TRBV30 combines with J gene TRBJ2-1; the match to TRBD2 covers 7 bases. Looked up from germline, CDR1 is GTSNPN and CDR2 is SVGIG (reference sequence). With V trimmed by 5 bases and J by 5 bases, 6 bases remained unmatched. The CDR3 totals 13 residues.